The present T cell receptor (beta chain) was sequenced within a study of Graves' ophthalmopathy and Graves' hyperthyroidism. Germline V gene sequence: CDR1 LGHNT, CDR2 FRNRAP. V dropped 1 base and J dropped 5 bases, with 12 bases sitting between them. The CDR3 has 14 amino acids. This clonotype was detected ten times or more. Additional autoimmune diseases, uncontrolled infections, pregnancy or lactation disqualified patients. The study amplified TCR beta CDR3 regions using RNA transcripts. Second-round multiplex PCR came after a first-round RT-PCR that employed HTBI primers. TCRdb re-called the multiplex PCR reads through MiXCR, storing one row per CDR3 protein. The table records fewer than 600,000 distinct CDR3 sequences, approximately 15% of them present only once.

The rearrangement links TRBV12-5 to TRBJ2-7; D gene uncertain. Material: blood. This receptor was obtained from a woman in her 30s with Graves' ophthalmopathy. CDR3 loop: CASGLGVRMDEQYF. Written as DNA, the CDR3 is TGTGCTAGTGGTTTGGGAGTTAGAATGGACGAGCAGTACTTC.